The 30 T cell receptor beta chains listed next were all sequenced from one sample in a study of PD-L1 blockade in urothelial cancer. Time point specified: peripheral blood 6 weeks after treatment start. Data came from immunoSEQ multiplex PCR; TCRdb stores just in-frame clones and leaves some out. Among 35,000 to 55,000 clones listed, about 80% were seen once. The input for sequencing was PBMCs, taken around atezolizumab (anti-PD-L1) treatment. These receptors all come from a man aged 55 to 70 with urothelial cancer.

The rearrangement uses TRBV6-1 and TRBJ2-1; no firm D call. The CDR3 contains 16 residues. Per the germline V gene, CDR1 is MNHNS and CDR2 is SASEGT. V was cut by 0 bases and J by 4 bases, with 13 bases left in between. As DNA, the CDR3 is TGTGCCAGCAGTGAAGCGCCCTCGGGTGGGTACAATGAGCAGTTCTTC. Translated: CASSEAPSGGYNEQFF.

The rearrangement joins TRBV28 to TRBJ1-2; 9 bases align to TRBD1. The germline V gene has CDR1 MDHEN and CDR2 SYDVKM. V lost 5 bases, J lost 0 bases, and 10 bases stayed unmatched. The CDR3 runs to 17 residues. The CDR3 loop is CASSPRQGVASNYGYTF. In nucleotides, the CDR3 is TGTGCCAGCAGTCCGCGACAGGGGGTGGCTTCTAACTATGGCTACACCTTC.

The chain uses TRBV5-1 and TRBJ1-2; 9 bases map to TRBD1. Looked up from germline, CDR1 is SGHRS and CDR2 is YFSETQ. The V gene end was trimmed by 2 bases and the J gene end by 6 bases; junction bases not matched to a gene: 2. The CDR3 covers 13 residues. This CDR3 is CASSLQGADGYTF. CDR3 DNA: TGCGCCAGCAGCTTACAGGGGGCCGATGGCTACACCTTC.

CDR3 DNA: TGTGCCAGCAGCGCGTCCACCTACGAGCAGTACTTC. It translates to CASSASTYEQYF. The V call is TRBV7-8, the J call TRBJ2-7; D is ambiguous. The germline V gene has CDR1 SGHVS and CDR2 FQNEAQ. CDR3 size: 12 residues. Trimming removed 5 bases from V and 2 bases from J, with 7 bases in between.

CDR3 coding DNA: TGTGCCAGCAGCTTATCCGGGGGTTCGGCTAATGAAAAACTGTTTTTT. This gives the protein CASSLSGGSANEKLFF. This chain connects TRBV5-4 to TRBJ1-4, with D tentatively TRBD1 (5 bases). This CDR3 has 16 residues. The V gene's germline CDR1 is SGHNT and CDR2 YYREEE (reference sequence). Trimming pared 2 bases from V and 3 bases from J, leaving 14 bases between. Together with reference TRBV5-4 and TRBJ1-4, the CDR3 gives the full variable domain: ETGVTQSPTHLIKTRGQQVTLRCSSQSGHNTVSWYQQALGQGPQFIFQYYREEENGRGNFPPRFSGLQFPNYSSELNVNALELDDSALYLCASSLSGGSANEKLFFGSGTQLSVL.

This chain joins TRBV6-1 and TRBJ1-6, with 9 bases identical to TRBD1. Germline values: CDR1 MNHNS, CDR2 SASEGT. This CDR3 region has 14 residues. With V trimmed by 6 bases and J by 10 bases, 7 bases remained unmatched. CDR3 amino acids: CASSQDRGESPLHF. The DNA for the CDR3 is TGTGCCAGCAGCCAGGACAGGGGAGAATCACCCCTCCACTTT.

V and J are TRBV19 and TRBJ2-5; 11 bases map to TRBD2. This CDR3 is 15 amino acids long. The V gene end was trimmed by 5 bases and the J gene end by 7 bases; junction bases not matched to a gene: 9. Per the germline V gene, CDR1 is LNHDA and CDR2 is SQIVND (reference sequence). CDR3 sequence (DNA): TGTGCCAGTAGTGAACTAGCGGGGGACCGAGGGACCCAGTACTTC. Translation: CASSELAGDRGTQYF.

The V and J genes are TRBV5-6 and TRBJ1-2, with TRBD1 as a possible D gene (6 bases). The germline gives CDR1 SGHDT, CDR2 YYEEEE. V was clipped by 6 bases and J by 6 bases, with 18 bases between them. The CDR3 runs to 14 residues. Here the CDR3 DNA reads TGTGCCAGCACCTATGCTAGGGGGGGCCATGGCTACACCTTC. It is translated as CASTYARGGHGYTF.

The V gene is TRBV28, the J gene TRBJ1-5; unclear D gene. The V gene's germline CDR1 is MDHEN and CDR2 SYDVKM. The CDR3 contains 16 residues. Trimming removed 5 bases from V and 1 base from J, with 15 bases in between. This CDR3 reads CASSPLAGSSNQPQHF. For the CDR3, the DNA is TGTGCCAGCAGTCCCCTCGCGGGGTCGAGCAATCAGCCCCAGCATTTT.

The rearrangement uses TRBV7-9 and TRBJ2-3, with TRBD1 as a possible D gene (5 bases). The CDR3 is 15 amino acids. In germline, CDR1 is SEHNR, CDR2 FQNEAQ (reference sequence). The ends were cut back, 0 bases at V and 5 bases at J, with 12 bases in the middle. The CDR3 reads CASSLAGSRVDTQYF. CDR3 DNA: TGTGCCAGCAGCTTAGCCGGGTCCAGGGTAGATACGCAGTATTTT.

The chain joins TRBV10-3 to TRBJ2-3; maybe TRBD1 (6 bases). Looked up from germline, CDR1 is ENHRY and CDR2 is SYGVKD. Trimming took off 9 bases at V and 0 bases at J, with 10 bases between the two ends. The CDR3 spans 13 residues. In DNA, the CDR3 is TGTGCCATAGGACAGCCTAGCACAGATACGCAGTATTTT. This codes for CAIGQPSTDTQYF.

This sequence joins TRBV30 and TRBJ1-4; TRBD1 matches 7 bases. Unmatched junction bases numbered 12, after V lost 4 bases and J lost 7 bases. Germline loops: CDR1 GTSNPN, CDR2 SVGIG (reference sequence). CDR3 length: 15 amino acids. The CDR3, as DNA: TGTGCCTGGATCGCTAAGACAGGGAGTCGTGAAAAACTGTTTTTT. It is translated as CAWIAKTGSREKLFF. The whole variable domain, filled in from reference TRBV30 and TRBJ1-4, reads SQTIHQWPATLVQPVGSPLSLECTVEGTSNPNLYWYRQAAGRGLQLLFYSVGIGQISSEVPQNLSASRPQDRQFILSSKKLLLSDSGFYLCAWIAKTGSREKLFFGSGTQLSVL.

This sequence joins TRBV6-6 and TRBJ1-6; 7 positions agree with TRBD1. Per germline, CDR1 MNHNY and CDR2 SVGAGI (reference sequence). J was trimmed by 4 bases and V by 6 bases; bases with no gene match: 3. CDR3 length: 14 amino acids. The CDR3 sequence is CASSRQGYNSPLHF. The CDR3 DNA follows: TGTGCCAGCAGCCGACAGGGATATAATTCACCCCTCCACTTT.

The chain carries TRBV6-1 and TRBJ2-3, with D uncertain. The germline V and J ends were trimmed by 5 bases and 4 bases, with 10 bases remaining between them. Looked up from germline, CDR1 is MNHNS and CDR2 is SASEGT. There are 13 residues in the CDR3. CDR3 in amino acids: CASSLSRADTQYF. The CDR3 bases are TGTGCCAGCAGTCTGAGTCGGGCAGATACGCAGTATTTT.

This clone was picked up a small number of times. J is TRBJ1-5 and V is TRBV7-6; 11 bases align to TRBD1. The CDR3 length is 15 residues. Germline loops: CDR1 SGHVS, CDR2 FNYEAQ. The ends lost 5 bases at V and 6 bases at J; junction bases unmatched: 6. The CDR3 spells CASSPRTGGGQPQHF. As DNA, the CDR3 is TGTGCCAGCAGCCCGCGGACAGGGGGCGGTCAGCCCCAGCATTTT.

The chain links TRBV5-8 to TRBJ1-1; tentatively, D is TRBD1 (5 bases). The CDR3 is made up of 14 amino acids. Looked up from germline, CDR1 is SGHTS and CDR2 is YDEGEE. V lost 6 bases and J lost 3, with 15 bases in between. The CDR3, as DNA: TGTGCCAGCAACCCAGTGCGGGGGGACACTGAAGCTTTCTTT. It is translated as CASNPVRGDTEAFF.

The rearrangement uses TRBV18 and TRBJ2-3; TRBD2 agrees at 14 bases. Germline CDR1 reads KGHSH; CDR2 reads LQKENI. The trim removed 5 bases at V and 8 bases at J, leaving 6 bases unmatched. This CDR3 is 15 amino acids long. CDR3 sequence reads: CASSETSGGAGTQYF. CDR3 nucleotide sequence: TGTGCCAGCTCAGAGACTAGCGGGGGGGCGGGTACGCAGTATTTT.

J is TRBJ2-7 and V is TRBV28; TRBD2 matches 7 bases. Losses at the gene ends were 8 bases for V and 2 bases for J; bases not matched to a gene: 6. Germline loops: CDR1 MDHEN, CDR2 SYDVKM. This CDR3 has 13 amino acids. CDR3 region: CASGRVEPYEQYF. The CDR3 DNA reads TGTGCCAGCGGGAGGGTAGAGCCCTACGAGCAGTACTTC. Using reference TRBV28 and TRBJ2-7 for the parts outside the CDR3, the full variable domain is DVKVTQSSRYLVKRTGEKVFLECVQDMDHENMFWYRQDPGLGLRLIYFSYDVKMKEKGDIPEGYSVSREKKERFSLILESASTNQTSMYLCASGRVEPYEQYFGPGTRLTVT.

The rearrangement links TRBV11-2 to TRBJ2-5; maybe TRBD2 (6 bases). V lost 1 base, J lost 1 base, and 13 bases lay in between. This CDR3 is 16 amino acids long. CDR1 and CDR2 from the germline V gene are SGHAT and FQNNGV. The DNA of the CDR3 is TGTGCCAGCAGCTTAGGCGGGGTCCAAATCCAAGAGACCCAGTACTTC. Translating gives CASSLGGVQIQETQYF.

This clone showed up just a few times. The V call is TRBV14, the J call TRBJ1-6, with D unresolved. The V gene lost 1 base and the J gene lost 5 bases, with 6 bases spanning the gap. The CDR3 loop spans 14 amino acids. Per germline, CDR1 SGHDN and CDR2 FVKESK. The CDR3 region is CASSQVADNSPLHF. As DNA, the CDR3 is TGTGCCAGCAGCCAAGTCGCGGATAATTCACCCCTCCACTTT.

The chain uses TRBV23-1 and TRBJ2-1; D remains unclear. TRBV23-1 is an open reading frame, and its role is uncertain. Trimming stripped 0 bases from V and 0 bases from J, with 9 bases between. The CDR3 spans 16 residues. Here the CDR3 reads CASSQSSLSSYNEQFF. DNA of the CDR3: TGCGCCAGCAGTCAATCGTCCTTGAGCTCCTACAATGAGCAGTTCTTC.

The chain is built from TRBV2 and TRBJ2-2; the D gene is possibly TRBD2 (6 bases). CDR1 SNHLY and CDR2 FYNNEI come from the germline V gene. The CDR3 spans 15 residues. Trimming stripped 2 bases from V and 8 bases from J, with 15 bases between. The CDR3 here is CASSETGGVTGELFF. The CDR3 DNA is TGTGCCAGCAGTGAAACCGGGGGAGTAACTGGGGAGCTGTTTTTT.

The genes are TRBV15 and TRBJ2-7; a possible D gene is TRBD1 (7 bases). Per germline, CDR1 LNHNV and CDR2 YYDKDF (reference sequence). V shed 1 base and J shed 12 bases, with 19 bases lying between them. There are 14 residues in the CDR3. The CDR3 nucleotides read TGTGCCACCAGCAGAGGTCCCGACAGGGAGGATCCGTACTTC. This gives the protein CATSRGPDREDPYF.

For the CDR3, the DNA is TGTGCCAGCAGATTAACAGGGCAGACTGAAGCTTTCTTT. It translates to CASRLTGQTEAFF. The J gene is TRBJ1-1, the V gene TRBV2; perhaps TRBD1 as D (6 bases). Germline V gene data show CDR1 as SNHLY and CDR2 as FYNNEI. The CDR3 covers 13 residues. V lost 6 bases and J 5 bases, leaving 13 bases between the germline ends.

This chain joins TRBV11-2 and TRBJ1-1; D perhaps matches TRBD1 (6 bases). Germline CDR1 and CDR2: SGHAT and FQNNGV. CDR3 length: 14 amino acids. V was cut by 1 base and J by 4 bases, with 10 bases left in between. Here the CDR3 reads CASSLGWGLTEAFF. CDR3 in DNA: TGTGCCAGCAGCTTAGGCTGGGGGCTCACTGAAGCTTTCTTT.

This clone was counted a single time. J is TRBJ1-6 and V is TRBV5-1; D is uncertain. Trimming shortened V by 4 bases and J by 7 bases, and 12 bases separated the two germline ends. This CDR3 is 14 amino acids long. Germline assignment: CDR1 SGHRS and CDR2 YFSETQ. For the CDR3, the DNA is TGCGCCAGCAGCCTAAGGACTACAAATTCACCCCTCCACTTT. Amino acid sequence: CASSLRTTNSPLHF.

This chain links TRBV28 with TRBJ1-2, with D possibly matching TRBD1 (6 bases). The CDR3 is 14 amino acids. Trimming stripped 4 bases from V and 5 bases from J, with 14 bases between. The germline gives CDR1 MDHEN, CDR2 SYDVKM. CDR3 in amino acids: CASSSRLGAYGYTF. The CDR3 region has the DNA TGTGCCAGCAGTTCCCGTTTGGGGGCATATGGCTACACCTTC.

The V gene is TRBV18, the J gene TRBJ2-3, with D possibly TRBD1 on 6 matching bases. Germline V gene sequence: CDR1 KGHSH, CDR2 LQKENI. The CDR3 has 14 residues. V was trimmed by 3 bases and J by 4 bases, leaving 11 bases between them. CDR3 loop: CASSPGRGADTQYF. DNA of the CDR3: TGTGCCAGCTCACCGGGCAGGGGAGCAGATACGCAGTATTTT.

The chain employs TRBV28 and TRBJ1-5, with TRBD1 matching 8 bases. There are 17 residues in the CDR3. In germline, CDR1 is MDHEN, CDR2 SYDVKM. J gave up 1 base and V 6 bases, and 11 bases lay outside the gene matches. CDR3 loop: CASSQNQGASSNQPQHF. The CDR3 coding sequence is TGTGCCAGCAGCCAAAATCAGGGGGCATCGAGCAATCAGCCCCAGCATTTT. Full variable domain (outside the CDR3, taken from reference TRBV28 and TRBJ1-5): DVKVTQSSRYLVKRTGEKVFLECVQDMDHENMFWYRQDPGLGLRLIYFSYDVKMKEKGDIPEGYSVSREKKERFSLILESASTNQTSMYLCASSQNQGASSNQPQHFGDGTRLSIL.

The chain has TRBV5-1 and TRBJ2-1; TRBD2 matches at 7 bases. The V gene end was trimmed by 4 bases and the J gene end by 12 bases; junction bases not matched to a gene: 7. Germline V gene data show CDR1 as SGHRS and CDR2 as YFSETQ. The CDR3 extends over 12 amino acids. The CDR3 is CASSPQRDSQFF. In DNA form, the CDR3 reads TGCGCCAGCAGCCCCCAGCGGGACTCGCAGTTCTTC.